The next 31 T cell receptor beta chains were all read from a single sample in a study of blood T cell repertoires in COVID-19. Profiling relied on immunoSEQ multiplex PCR, and the TCRdb table lists in-frame clones only, not all of them. Of hundreds of thousands of clones listed, roughly 88% were seen once; the top ten hold around 0.78%. Sequencing was carried out using peripheral blood. These receptors were obtained from a woman in her 30s with acute or convalescent COVID-19.

V gene TRBV18 combines with J gene TRBJ2-5; the match to TRBD2 covers 8 bases. Germline lookup yields CDR1 KGHSH and CDR2 LQKENI. CDR3 length equals 16 residues. V shed 3 bases, J shed 0 bases, and the junction held 6 bases outside the gene matches. The CDR3, as DNA: TGTGCCAGCTCACCCTGGACTAGCCTTTACCAAGAGACCCAGTACTTC. This translates into CASSPWTSLYQETQYF.

The CDR3 protein is CASRYTGSGNTIYF. In DNA form, the CDR3 reads TGTGCCAGCAGGTACACAGGGTCTGGAAACACCATATATTTT. The gene calls are TRBV7-2 and TRBJ1-3, with a tentative D call TRBD1 (6 bases). The length of the CDR3 is 14 residues. V shed 6 bases and J shed 1 base, with 10 bases lying between them. Germline CDR1 SGHTA, CDR2 FQGNSA. The full variable domain, completed using reference TRBV7-2 and TRBJ1-3, is GAGVSQSPSNKVTEKGKDVELRCDPISGHTALYWYRQSLGQGLEFLIYFQGNSAPDKSGLPSDRFSAERTGGSVSTLTIQRTQQEDSAVYLCASRYTGSGNTIYFGEGSWLTVV.

V usage is TRBV6-4 and J usage is TRBJ2-7; 7 bases are a match to TRBD1. Germline CDR1 and CDR2: MRHNA and SNTAGT. V lost 9 bases, J lost 3 bases, and 11 bases stayed unmatched. The CDR3 is 14 amino acids. Here the CDR3 DNA reads TGTGCCAGACTTAAGGGGGCGGACTTCTACGAGCAGTACTTC. Translating gives CARLKGADFYEQYF.

The J gene is TRBJ1-3, the V gene TRBV29-1; a weak D match, TRBD1 (6 bases). V was clipped by 7 bases and J by 4 bases, with 14 bases between them. Germline CDR1 SQVTM, CDR2 ANQGSEA. This CDR3 has 13 residues. CDR3 bases: TGCAGCGCAGCCGCCAGGGGAGGAAACACCATATATTTT. Protein sequence: CSAAARGGNTIYF.

This chain links TRBV6-4 with TRBJ2-3; 7 nucleotides match TRBD2. The CDR3 spans 14 residues. CDR1 is MRHNA, CDR2 SNTAGT, per germline. Trimming removed 0 bases from V and 3 bases from J; junction bases left unmatched: 0. The CDR3 loop reads CASSDSRETDTQYF. Here the CDR3 DNA reads TGTGCCAGCAGTGACTCGCGGGAGACAGATACGCAGTATTTT.

J is TRBJ1-1 and V is TRBV9; D gene ambiguous. V was shortened by 2 bases and J by 3 bases, with 17 bases between the two germline ends. Germline lookup yields CDR1 SGDLS and CDR2 YYNGEE. The CDR3 totals 16 residues. Here the CDR3 DNA reads TGTGCCAGCAGCGTCAGCACATACCGGGAACACACTGAAGCTTTCTTT. It is translated as CASSVSTYREHTEAFF.

The chain uses TRBV6-1 and TRBJ1-2, with TRBD1 as a possible D gene (5 bases). The CDR3 spans 14 residues. V gave up 1 base and J gave up 5 bases, with 11 bases separating them. Germline V lookup: CDR1 MNHNS, CDR2 SASEGT. CDR3 in DNA: TGTGCCAGCAGTGAAGGGACACCAGCTTATGGCTACACCTTC. Protein product: CASSEGTPAYGYTF.

The chain is built from TRBV27 and TRBJ2-5; the match to TRBD1 covers 7 bases. Trimming at V came to 2 bases and at J to 4 bases, leaving 4 bases not matched to a gene. The CDR3 contains 14 residues. The germline CDR1 and CDR2 sequences are MNHEY and SMNVEV (reference sequence). The CDR3 reads CASSLLGGLETQYF. In DNA, the CDR3 is TGTGCCAGCAGTTTACTAGGGGGCTTAGAGACCCAGTACTTC.

The count of this clone is one. This chain links TRBV6-5 with TRBJ1-5; 8 positions agree with TRBD1. The germline CDR1 and CDR2 sequences are MNHEY and SVGAGI. The CDR3 has 16 amino acids. J lost 3 bases, V lost 3 bases, and 7 bases had no gene match. The CDR3 spells CASSYTGTGLNQPQHF. The CDR3 bases are TGTGCCAGCAGTTATACCGGGACAGGTCTCAATCAGCCCCAGCATTTT.

The chain employs TRBV2 and TRBJ1-5; 9 nucleotides align to TRBD1. In germline, CDR1 is SNHLY, CDR2 FYNNEI. The trim removed 5 bases at V and 6 bases at J, leaving 14 bases unmatched. This CDR3 spans 17 amino acids. DNA of the CDR3: TGTGCCAGCAGTCCCGGGACAGGGTCACTCATTCGTCAGCCCCAGCATTTT. Protein product: CASSPGTGSLIRQPQHF.

The genes are TRBV7-2 and TRBJ1-4, with D uncertain. This CDR3 is built from 13 residues. Germline lookup yields CDR1 SGHTA and CDR2 FQGNSA. Trimming left V 1 base short and J 8 bases short, with 8 bases between. In nucleotides, the CDR3 is TGTGCCAGCAGCTTAGGTCCCTTAGAAAAACTGTTTTTT. Encoded protein: CASSLGPLEKLFF.

The chain combines TRBV29-1 with TRBJ1-3, with a tentative D call TRBD1 (6 bases). The CDR3 totals 14 residues. The germline CDR1 and CDR2 sequences are SQVTM and ANQGSEA. V lost 6 bases and J 0 bases, leaving 12 bases between the germline ends. DNA of the CDR3: TGCAGCGTCGGGACACCGAGCTCTGGAAACACCATATATTTT. Its translation: CSVGTPSSGNTIYF.

The chain uses TRBV5-6 and TRBJ2-3; TRBD1 aligns across 12 bases. CDR3 length: 19 amino acids. The germline gives CDR1 SGHDT, CDR2 YYEEEE. V shed 4 bases and J 4 bases; nucleotides not matched to a gene: 16. The CDR3 DNA reads TGTGCCAGCAGCCCCCGGGACAGGGGGCTCCCTGGTATCCCAGATACGCAGTATTTT. This sequence encodes CASSPRDRGLPGIPDTQYF.

The V and J genes are TRBV29-1 and TRBJ2-1, with TRBD2 matching 11 bases. The length of the CDR3 is 14 residues. The junction had 8 bases not matched to a gene; V was cut back by 6 bases and J by 7 bases. Germline V gives CDR1 SQVTM, CDR2 ANQGSEA. In DNA, the CDR3 is TGCAGCGTCGTAGCGGGAGGGCCGCTAAATGAGCAGTTCTTC. This codes for CSVVAGGPLNEQFF.

The chain joins TRBV5-4 to TRBJ1-2, with unresolved D. V was pared by 0 bases and J by 2 bases, with 11 bases between. The CDR3 runs 15 residues. CDR1 is SGHNT, CDR2 YYREEE, per germline (reference sequence). CDR3 region: CASSLAEGGNYGYTF. CDR3 coding DNA: TGTGCCAGCAGCTTGGCCGAGGGAGGCAACTATGGCTACACCTTC. Full variable domain (remainder filled in from reference TRBV5-4 and TRBJ1-2): ETGVTQSPTHLIKTRGQQVTLRCSSQSGHNTVSWYQQALGQGPQFIFQYYREEENGRGNFPPRFSGLQFPNYSSELNVNALELDDSALYLCASSLAEGGNYGYTFGSGTRLTVV.

This clone was observed a single time. The chain employs TRBV5-1 and TRBJ2-5, with 8 bases aligning to TRBD2. The CDR3 loop spans 16 amino acids. With V trimmed by 0 bases and J by 2 bases, 6 bases remained unmatched. Germline V lookup: CDR1 SGHRS, CDR2 YFSETQ. CDR3 region: CASSLGGLVSQETQYF. The CDR3 DNA reads as TGCGCCAGCAGCTTGGGGGGACTAGTGTCGCAAGAGACCCAGTACTTC.

The rearrangement uses TRBV24-1 and TRBJ2-3; D is ambiguous. Trimming cost V 7 bases and J 5 bases, with 15 bases left between them. The CDR3 extends over 14 amino acids. CDR1 is KGHDR and CDR2 is SFDVKD in the germline V gene. CDR3 bases: TGTGCCACCAGGGCAGGCCATGTCGGAGATACGCAGTATTTT. Its translation: CATRAGHVGDTQYF.

The gene calls are TRBV5-6 and TRBJ1-1; unclear D gene. Germline values: CDR1 SGHDT, CDR2 YYEEEE. This CDR3 has 13 amino acids. The V and J ends lost 0 bases and 5 bases respectively, with 8 bases between them. This CDR3 is CASSLGGRTEAFF. CDR3 in DNA: TGTGCCAGCAGCTTGGGAGGGAGAACTGAAGCTTTCTTT.

This clone was counted a single time. This chain connects TRBV29-1 to TRBJ1-2; D is possibly TRBD1 (6 bases). Germline assignment: CDR1 SQVTM and CDR2 ANQGSEA. This CDR3 contains 13 residues. Trimming shortened V by 5 bases and J by 0 bases, and 10 bases separated the two germline ends. The chain's CDR3 is CSVMDRANYGYTF. The DNA of the CDR3 is TGCAGCGTTATGGACAGAGCTAACTATGGCTACACCTTC.

The chain combines TRBV27 with TRBJ1-5; D is undetermined. Looked up from germline, CDR1 is MNHEY and CDR2 is SMNVEV (reference sequence). This CDR3 is built from 13 residues. Trimming took 6 bases from V and 3 from J, leaving 9 bases between them. CDR3 sequence (DNA): TGTGCCAGCAGGCGTAACCTCAATCAGCCCCAGCATTTT. It codes for CASRRNLNQPQHF.

CDR3 nucleotide sequence: TGTGCCAGCAGCCCGACAGGGGGTAGGTCCTACGAGCAGTACTTC. This gives the protein CASSPTGGRSYEQYF. The chain has TRBV7-2 and TRBJ2-7; 9 bases fit TRBD1. Germline V gene lookup returns CDR1 SGHTA and CDR2 FQGNSA. The length of the CDR3 is 15 residues. Germline trimming cut 5 bases from V and 1 base from J; bases unmatched to any gene: 6.

About this clone: An end of the junction does not agree with germline; a read error may underlie this. The identical CDR3 is also encoded by other nucleotide sequences in the sample. This chain links TRBV9 with TRBJ1-6; D perhaps matches TRBD1 (5 bases). The germline gives CDR1 SGDLS, CDR2 YYNGEE. This CDR3 comprises 17 residues. The CDR3 sequence is CASSVAVGGVLNSPLHF. The CDR3 bases are TGTGCTAGCAGCGTAGCCGTGGGAGGGGTCCTAAATTCACCCCTCCACTTT.

The chain joins TRBV30 to TRBJ2-7; TRBD2 might be the D (6 bases). V was pared by 6 bases and J by 6 bases, with 21 bases between. Germline CDR1 GTSNPN, CDR2 SVGIG (reference sequence). The CDR3 has 14 amino acids. The DNA of the CDR3 is TGTGCCTGCATCTTAGGCGGGATAGGATCCGAGCAGTACTTC. This sequence encodes CACILGGIGSEQYF. The full variable domain, its missing parts supplied by reference TRBV30 and TRBJ2-7, is SQTIHQWPATLVQPVGSPLSLECTVEGTSNPNLYWYRQAAGRGLQLLFYSVGIGQISSEVPQNLSASRPQDRQFILSSKKLLLSDSGFYLCACILGGIGSEQYFGPGTRLTVT.

This clone was counted once. The chain uses TRBV27 and TRBJ2-1; TRBD2 matches at 8 bases. J lost 1 base, V lost 8 bases, and 10 bases had no gene match. The CDR3 is made up of 16 amino acids. Germline V gene data show CDR1 as MNHEY and CDR2 as SMNVEV (reference sequence). For the CDR3, the DNA is TGTGCCAGCGAAGGGCGGGAGGCGGGTTCCTACAATGAGCAGTTCTTC. It specifies CASEGREAGSYNEQFF.

The chain links TRBV19 to TRBJ2-1, with a possible D match to TRBD1 (5 bases). Germline loops: CDR1 LNHDA, CDR2 SQIVND (reference sequence). The V gene lost 6 bases and the J gene lost 2 bases, with 8 bases spanning the gap. The CDR3 is 13 amino acids. CDR3 protein: CASSVGPYNEQFF. The CDR3 nucleotides are TGTGCCAGTAGCGTGGGGCCCTACAATGAGCAGTTCTTC.

This clone came up a few times. The V call is TRBV25-1, the J call TRBJ2-7; 7 nucleotides agree with TRBD1. Germline V gene data show CDR1 as MGHDK and CDR2 as SYGVNS. V trimming: 1 base; J trimming: 0 bases; junction bases outside the gene matches: 6. The CDR3 contains 16 residues. The DNA of the CDR3 is TGTGCCAGCAGTGAATTGGGACAGACTAACTCCTACGAGCAGTACTTC. Protein product: CASSELGQTNSYEQYF.

This clone appeared once. This sequence joins TRBV15 and TRBJ2-7; D may be TRBD1 (5 bases). CDR3 length: 14 amino acids. V lost 0 bases, J lost 7 bases, and 13 bases lay in between. CDR1 and CDR2 (germline): LNHNV, YYDKDF (reference sequence). CDR3 residues: CATSREGVRDEQYF. CDR3 DNA sequence: TGTGCCACCAGCAGAGAGGGCGTCAGGGATGAGCAGTACTTC.

The chain is built from TRBV5-8 and TRBJ2-3; 7 bases are a match to TRBD2. V shed 4 bases and J 1 base; nucleotides not matched to a gene: 9. CDR1 and CDR2 (germline): SGHTS, YDEGEE. This CDR3 spans 16 amino acids. The CDR3 protein is CASSRGEGRGTDTQYF. Written as DNA, the CDR3 is TGTGCCAGCAGCCGCGGGGAGGGACGGGGCACAGATACGCAGTATTTT.

This clone was recorded only once. The gene calls are TRBV24-1 and TRBJ2-3; D is possibly TRBD2 (6 bases). The CDR3 runs 14 residues. Trimming shortened V by 4 bases and J by 5 bases, and 12 bases separated the two germline ends. Per the germline V gene, CDR1 is KGHDR and CDR2 is SFDVKD. CDR3 in DNA: TGTGCCACCAGTGAACCGGGGGTCTTAGATACGCAGTATTTT. Residues: CATSEPGVLDTQYF.

This clone has a single count. The chain uses TRBV18 and TRBJ2-1; D might be TRBD2 (6 bases). V gave up 3 bases and J gave up 6 bases, with 12 bases separating them. There are 14 residues in the CDR3. Germline V gives CDR1 KGHSH, CDR2 LQKENI. CDR3 coding DNA: TGTGCCAGCTCACCCGGGGGTGCAGGCAATGAGCAGTTCTTC. Translation: CASSPGGAGNEQFF.

The rearrangement joins TRBV11-2 to TRBJ1-1, with 8 bases fitting TRBD1. The germline V gene encodes CDR1 SGHAT and CDR2 FQNNGV. CDR3 length: 13 amino acids. V was clipped by 5 bases and J by 4 bases; unmatched bases: 3. In nucleotides, the CDR3 is TGTGCCAGCAGCATCCAGGGGGCCACTGAAGCTTTCTTT. Translated: CASSIQGATEAFF.